Presented here are 3 T cell receptor beta chains from one specimen sequenced in a study of blood T cells in healthy people across ages. A second PCR, run for roughly 7 to 12 cycles, used a sample-barcoded 5' primer plus a J-beta primer mix. MiXCR, run by TCRdb on the 5' RACE reads, gives a single entry per CDR3 protein. This sample has 1.6 million or so distinct CDR3 sequences; roughly 32% occur once, and the top ten carry around 11%. The specimen was blood. All receptors derive from a woman in her 30s in good health.

This rearrangement joins TRBV20-1 to TRBJ1-6; TRBD1 aligns across 9 bases. V gave up 1 base and J gave up 10 bases; unmatched junction bases: 5. This CDR3 region has 14 residues. CDR1 is DFQATT, CDR2 SNEGSKA, per germline (reference sequence). The CDR3 nucleotides read TGCAGTGCTAGAGCCCGGACAGGGGAATCACCCCTCCACTTT. Encoded protein: CSARARTGESPLHF.

At least ten counts were recorded for this clonotype. The CDR3 here is CSAVPQRGLSYNEQFF. The CDR3 DNA is TGCAGCGCCGTACCACAGCGGGGCCTCTCCTACAATGAGCAGTTCTTC. The chain links TRBV29-1 to TRBJ2-1; 7 bases are a match to TRBD2. Germline CDR1 is SQVTM and CDR2 is ANQGSEA. CDR3 length: 16 amino acids. V lost 7 bases, J lost 0 bases, and 12 bases stayed unmatched.

The chain's CDR3 is CASSLAAGKGYTF. DNA for the CDR3: TGTGCCAGCAGCTTAGCGGCAGGGAAAGGCTACACCTTC. V gene TRBV7-9 combines with J gene TRBJ1-2; tentatively, D is TRBD1 (5 bases). Germline CDR1 reads SEHNR; CDR2 reads FQNEAQ (reference sequence). V lost 0 bases, J lost 8 bases, and 10 bases lay in between. CDR3 length: 13 amino acids.